These 25 T cell receptor beta chains were sequenced from one sample in a study of vaccination effects on CD4 cells after COVID-19. Libraries were prepared by immunoSEQ multiplex PCR; TCRdb keeps only in-frame clonotypes and omits some of them. There are 25,000 to 35,000 clones in the sample; more than 60% occur only once, and around 30% lies in the top ten. No antigen has been assigned to these receptors. Ahead of sequencing, the ViraFEST assay grew antigen-specific CD4+ T cells using viral peptide pools. CD4+ T cell isolation took place after about 11 days of culture. None of these healthy vaccinees had been infected with SARS-CoV-2 before vaccination. This material consisted of CD4+ T cells from PBMCs cultured with SARS-CoV-2 spike peptides, taken before COVID-19 vaccination. Receptors originate from a human donor who received a COVID-19 vaccine.

This clone was counted between two and nine times. The genes are TRBV2 and TRBJ1-1; a weak D match, TRBD1 (5 bases). The CDR3 loop spans 12 amino acids. V was shortened by 3 bases and J by 13 bases, with 15 bases between the two germline ends. Germline CDR1 and CDR2: SNHLY and FYNNEI. CDR3 loop: CASSDIYGAGFF. The CDR3 DNA reads as TGTGCCAGCAGTGACATCTACGGGGCGGGTTTCTTT.

The chain uses TRBV9 and TRBJ2-3; D is possibly TRBD1 (6 bases). V was cut by 3 bases and J by 6 bases, with 14 bases left in between. Germline loops: CDR1 SGDLS, CDR2 YYNGEE. The CDR3 consists of 14 residues. CDR3: CASSETGKADTQYF. DNA of the CDR3: TGTGCCAGCAGCGAAACAGGGAAGGCGGATACGCAGTATTTT.

The chain is built from TRBV30 and TRBJ1-4; D remains ambiguous. V was trimmed by 0 bases and J by 3 bases, leaving 8 bases between them. This CDR3 is 14 amino acids long. Germline lookup yields CDR1 GTSNPN and CDR2 SVGIG (reference sequence). The CDR3 is CAWSVGNPNEKLFF. The CDR3 DNA reads TGTGCCTGGAGTGTAGGGAACCCTAATGAAAAACTGTTTTTT.

The chain has TRBV6-5 and TRBJ2-1, with D maybe TRBD2 (6 bases). Trimming pared 10 bases from V and 6 bases from J, leaving 13 bases between. The CDR3 extends over 12 amino acids. The germline CDR1 and CDR2 sequences are MNHEY and SVGAGI. DNA for the CDR3: TGTGCCACCACGTTTAGCGGCAATGAGCAGTTCTTC. Its translation: CATTFSGNEQFF.

This chain uses TRBV29-1 with TRBJ1-2; D uncertain. Trimming took off 4 bases at V and 3 bases at J, with 9 bases between the two ends. CDR1 and CDR2 (germline): SQVTM, ANQGSEA. The CDR3 sequence is 12 residues long. CDR3 loop: CSVGGFDYGYTF. The CDR3 DNA reads TGCAGCGTTGGGGGATTCGACTATGGCTACACCTTC.

The chain carries TRBV18 and TRBJ2-7, with TRBD1 as a possible D gene (5 bases). Trimming shortened V by 4 bases and J by 7 bases, and 14 bases separated the two germline ends. The germline gives CDR1 KGHSH, CDR2 LQKENI. This CDR3 has 13 residues. The CDR3 is CASSLSDTREQYF. DNA for the CDR3: TGTGCCAGCTCACTTTCGGACACCCGTGAGCAGTACTTC.

DNA for the CDR3: TGTGCCAGCAGCTTAGGAGGTTATAGCAATCAGCCCCAGCATTTT. Residues: CASSLGGYSNQPQHF. The V and J genes are TRBV13 and TRBJ1-5; D ambiguous. Germline V gene sequence: CDR1 PRHDT, CDR2 FYEKMQ (reference sequence). Trimming left V 0 bases short and J 0 bases short, with 6 bases between. CDR3 length: 15 amino acids.

The chain uses TRBV5-1 and TRBJ2-3; D gene uncertain. Germline V gives CDR1 SGHRS, CDR2 YFSETQ. The CDR3 covers 13 residues. V lost 4 bases to trimming and J lost 4 bases, with 10 bases between them. CDR3 coding DNA: TGCGCCAGCAGCATGACGGCACCAGATACGCAGTATTTT. Translation gives CASSMTAPDTQYF.

This clone was observed a handful of times. This chain uses TRBV28 with TRBJ1-5; D call uncertain. The CDR3 totals 14 residues. CDR1 and CDR2 (germline): MDHEN, SYDVKM. V lost 2 bases, J lost 3 bases, and 8 bases lay in between. The CDR3 nucleotides read TGTGCCAGCAGTTTAGCGCTGATCAATCAGCCCCAGCATTTT. Protein sequence: CASSLALINQPQHF.

V gene TRBV30 combines with J gene TRBJ2-5, with a possible D match to TRBD2 (5 bases). Trimming removed 4 bases at V and 1 base at J, with 7 bases between. CDR3 length: 12 residues. CDR1 and CDR2 from the germline V gene are GTSNPN and SVGIG (reference sequence). The CDR3 is CAWKRAQETQYF. For the CDR3, the DNA is TGTGCCTGGAAGAGGGCCCAAGAGACCCAGTACTTC.

V usage is TRBV5-1 and J usage is TRBJ1-1; maybe TRBD1 (6 bases). This CDR3 comprises 20 residues. The V and J ends lost 3 bases and 1 base respectively, with 28 bases between them. Germline assignment: CDR1 SGHRS and CDR2 YFSETQ. The CDR3 coding sequence is TGCGCCAGCAGCTCTTGGACTATTATTGGGGGCCCCCTCCAGAACACTGAAGCTTTCTTT. Residues: CASSSWTIIGGPLQNTEAFF.

V is TRBV7-2 and J is TRBJ1-1; D uncertain. CDR1 and CDR2 (germline): SGHTA, FQGNSA. The CDR3 has 14 amino acids. V lost 4 bases and J 0 bases, leaving 9 bases between the germline ends. CDR3 nucleotides: TGTGCCAGCAGCTCCGGGATCATGAACACTGAAGCTTTCTTT. This gives the protein CASSSGIMNTEAFF.

V gene TRBV2 combines with J gene TRBJ2-7; D is tentatively TRBD1 or TRBD2 (5 bases each). With 8 bases removed from V and 7 bases from J, the gap between germline ends came to 18 bases. There are 13 residues in the CDR3. CDR1 is SNHLY, CDR2 FYNNEI, per germline. The CDR3 coding sequence is TGTGCCAGCGGCTGGGACCCTGATTTGGAGCAGTACTTC. Its translation is CASGWDPDLEQYF.

The V gene is TRBV18, the J gene TRBJ1-1; 7 nucleotides agree with TRBD1. The CDR3 has 14 amino acids. The V segment lost 3 bases and the J segment 3 bases; nucleotides outside the gene matches: 4. The germline V gene encodes CDR1 KGHSH and CDR2 LQKENI. CDR3 loop: CASSPQTGHTEAFF. CDR3 DNA: TGTGCCAGCTCACCCCAGACAGGGCACACTGAAGCTTTCTTT.

This rearrangement joins TRBV12-3 or TRBV12-4 to TRBJ1-2; 8 bases fit TRBD1. The CDR3 has 13 residues. With 6 bases clipped from V and 5 bases from J, the junction kept 5 bases outside the gene matches. DNA for the CDR3: TGTGCCAGCAGGACAGGGGATCGGTATGGCTACACCTTC. It translates to CASRTGDRYGYTF.

The J gene is TRBJ2-2, the V gene TRBV6-6, with 10 bases identical to TRBD2. CDR1 and CDR2 from the germline V gene are MNHNY and SVGAGI (reference sequence). There are 16 residues in the CDR3. The V segment lost 7 bases and the J segment 3 bases; nucleotides outside the gene matches: 8. The CDR3 DNA reads TGTGCCAGCATTCGATTAGCGGGGGGAGACACCGGGGAGCTGTTTTTT. This codes for CASIRLAGGDTGELFF.

The genes are TRBV15 and TRBJ2-4, with D possibly matching TRBD2 (6 bases). The CDR3 totals 17 residues. Trimming stripped 4 bases from V and 0 bases from J, with 16 bases between. Germline-derived CDR1 and CDR2 are LNHNV and YYDKDF (reference sequence). The CDR3 here is CATSTAGTPSAKNIQYF. The CDR3 region has the DNA TGTGCCACCAGCACAGCAGGGACTCCATCAGCCAAAAACATTCAGTACTTC.

The chain joins TRBV3-1 (or the pseudogene TRBV3-2) to TRBJ2-1; TRBD2 matches at 7 bases. This CDR3 spans 14 amino acids. CDR1 LGHDT and CDR2 YNNKEL come from the germline V gene (reference sequence). V lost 0 bases and J lost 16; bases outside the gene matches: 12. The CDR3 protein is CASSQDNSGRASFF. The CDR3 DNA reads TGTGCCAGCAGCCAAGATAATAGTGGGAGGGCCTCCTTCTTC.

This clone was counted between two and nine times. The chain joins TRBV28 to TRBJ1-1; 9 bases are a match to TRBD1. V lost 6 bases, J lost 5 bases, and 4 bases stayed unmatched. The germline CDR1 and CDR2 sequences are MDHEN and SYDVKM. The CDR3 is made up of 13 amino acids. CDR3 loop: CASRLTGGTEAFF. The CDR3 DNA sequence: TGTGCCAGCAGGCTGACAGGGGGGACTGAAGCTTTCTTT.

V usage is TRBV7-9 and J usage is TRBJ1-2, with TRBD1 matching 12 bases. Germline lookup yields CDR1 SEHNR and CDR2 FQNEAQ (reference sequence). The trim removed 1 base at V and 8 bases at J, leaving 11 bases unmatched. This CDR3 contains 17 residues. The CDR3 coding sequence is TGTGCCAGCAGCTTAGGGGGACAGGGGGCCCCTGGTCGGGGCTACACCTTC. Translation gives CASSLGGQGAPGRGYTF.

This clone has more than one count but fewer than ten. This sequence joins TRBV6-5 and TRBJ2-1; D call uncertain. Germline CDR1 reads MNHEY; CDR2 reads SVGAGI. This CDR3 is built from 11 residues. Between the trimmed V and J ends, which lost 0 bases and 14 bases, there was a span of 8 bases. The CDR3 spells CASSYSRKEFF. The CDR3 DNA sequence: TGTGCCAGCAGTTACTCGAGGAAAGAGTTCTTC.

The chain couples TRBV12-3 or TRBV12-4 to TRBJ1-1; the match to TRBD1 covers 7 bases. The CDR3 sequence is 13 residues long. The V gene end was trimmed by 4 bases and the J gene end by 3 bases; junction bases not matched to a gene: 2. CDR3 sequence: CASSSGGHTEAFF. Written as DNA, the CDR3 is TGTGCCAGCAGTTCAGGGGGGCACACTGAAGCTTTCTTT.

This chain uses TRBV9 with TRBJ2-1; 10 bases fit TRBD2. This CDR3 contains 16 residues. After removal of 0 bases from V and 5 bases from J, the junction contained 5 bases not matched to a gene. The germline V gene has CDR1 SGDLS and CDR2 YYNGEE. The CDR3 region has the DNA TGTGCCAGCAGCGTAGCTGAAAGCGGGGGGGACAATGAGCAGTTCTTC. It codes for CASSVAESGGDNEQFF.

This clone was recorded a few times. The chain has TRBV19 and TRBJ1-5; D remains unclear. CDR3 length: 14 amino acids. Looked up from germline, CDR1 is LNHDA and CDR2 is SQIVND (reference sequence). V was cut by 7 bases and J by 0 bases, with 10 bases left in between. CDR3 loop: CASTAPYSNQPQHF. The CDR3 DNA is TGTGCCAGTACGGCCCCTTATAGCAATCAGCCCCAGCATTTT.

The CDR3 DNA follows: TGTGCCAGCTCATCGGGACAGGGTGGTGAAAAACTGTTTTTT. Its protein is CASSSGQGGEKLFF. This sequence joins TRBV18 and TRBJ1-4; 9 bases are shared with TRBD1. Germline CDR1 is KGHSH and CDR2 is LQKENI. V was clipped by 5 bases and J by 7 bases; unmatched bases: 5. The CDR3 covers 14 residues.